These T cell receptor beta chains were read from a single sample in a study of CD8 T cell repertoires and HIV-1 epitope variants. TCRdb's copy holds only in-frame clones and misses some; the assay was immunoSEQ multiplex PCR. The data show some 100,000 clones, with 74% seen just once and around 24% held by the top ten. Sequenced material: uncultured baseline CD8+ T cells from peripheral blood mononuclear cells (PBMCs). All receptors derive from a male donor with HIV. CDR3s include the opening cysteine and the closing phenylalanine or tryptophan. D genes are given only for firm matches. Not every row has a clone size; where given, it reads once, few, many or a size class.

v_call,clone_size,j_call,d_call,cdr3_aa,cdr3_nt
TRBV2,-,TRBJ2-6,-,CASSEAGLRGANVLTF,TGTGCCAGCAGTGAAGCGGGCCTCAGGGGGGCCAACGTCCTGACTTTC
TRBV6-1,-,TRBJ2-1,-,CASSEPARNYNEQFF,TGTGCCAGCAGTGAGCCCGCCCGGAACTACAATGAGCAGTTCTTC
TRBV30,few,TRBJ1-5,TRBD1,CALGTAYNQPQHF,TGTGCCTTGGGGACAGCCTACAATCAGCCCCAGCATTTT
TRBV4-2,few,TRBJ2-4,TRBD2,CASSRLAGGQGKNIQYF,TGTGCCAGCAGCCGACTAGCGGGGGGGCAAGGCAAAAACATTCAGTACTTC
TRBV2,few,TRBJ2-1,-,CASSGPGPSVPNEQFF,TGTGCCAGCAGTGGTCCCGGGCCTAGCGTTCCGAATGAGCAGTTCTTC
TRBV28,many,TRBJ2-3,-,CASSLIGDTDTQYF,TGTGCCAGCAGTTTGATAGGGGACACAGATACGCAGTATTTT
TRBV29-1,-,TRBJ2-6,-,CSVQKRQIAVHSGANVLTF,TGCAGCGTCCAAAAACGACAGATTGCGGTTCATTCTGGGGCCAACGTCCTGACTTTC
TRBV5-6,few,TRBJ1-1,-,CASSLIRLPQAFF,TGTGCCAGCAGCTTAATCAGGCTACCTCAAGCTTTCTTT
TRBV9,-,TRBJ2-1,TRBD1,CASSSRGHTGDEQFF,TGTGCCAGCAGCTCCCGTGGACATACAGGGGATGAGCAGTTCTTC
TRBV4-2,once,TRBJ2-2,TRBD2,CASSASGRETGELFF,TGTGCCAGCAGCGCTAGCGGGAGGGAGACCGGGGAGCTGTTTTTT